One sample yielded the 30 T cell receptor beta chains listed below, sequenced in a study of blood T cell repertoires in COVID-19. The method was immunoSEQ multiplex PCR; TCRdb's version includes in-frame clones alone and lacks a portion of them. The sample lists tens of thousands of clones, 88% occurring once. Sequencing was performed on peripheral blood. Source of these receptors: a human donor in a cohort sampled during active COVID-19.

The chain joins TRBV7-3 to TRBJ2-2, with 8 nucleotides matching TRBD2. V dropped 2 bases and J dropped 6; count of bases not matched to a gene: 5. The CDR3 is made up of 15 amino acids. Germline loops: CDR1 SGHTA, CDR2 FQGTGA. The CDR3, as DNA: TGTGCCAGCAGCTTAGAAGCGGGAGCGGCCGGGGAGCTGTTTTTT. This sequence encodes CASSLEAGAAGELFF.

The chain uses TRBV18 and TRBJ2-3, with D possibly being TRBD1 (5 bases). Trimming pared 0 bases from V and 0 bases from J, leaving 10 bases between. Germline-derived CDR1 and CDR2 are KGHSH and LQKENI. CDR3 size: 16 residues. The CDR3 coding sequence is TGTGCCAGCTCACCACCGAAGACAGCGAGCACAGATACGCAGTATTTT. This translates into CASSPPKTASTDTQYF.

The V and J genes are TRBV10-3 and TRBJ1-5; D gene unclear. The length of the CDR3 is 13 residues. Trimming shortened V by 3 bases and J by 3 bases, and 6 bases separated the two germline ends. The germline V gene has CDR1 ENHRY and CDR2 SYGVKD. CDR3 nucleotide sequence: TGTGCCATCAGTGACCAGATCAATCAGCCCCAGCATTTT. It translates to CAISDQINQPQHF.

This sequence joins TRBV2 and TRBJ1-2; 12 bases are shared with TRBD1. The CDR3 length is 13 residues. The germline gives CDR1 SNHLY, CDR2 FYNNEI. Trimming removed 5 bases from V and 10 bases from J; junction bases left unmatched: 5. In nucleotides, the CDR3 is TGTGCCAGCAGTCTCCGGGACAGGGGGCCCTACACCTTC. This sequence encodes CASSLRDRGPYTF. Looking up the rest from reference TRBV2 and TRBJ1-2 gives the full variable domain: EPEVTQTPSHQVTQMGQEVILRCVPISNHLYFYWYRQILGQKVEFLVSFYNNEISEKSEIFDDQFSVERPDGSNFTLKIRSTKLEDSAMYFCASSLRDRGPYTFGSGTRLTVV.

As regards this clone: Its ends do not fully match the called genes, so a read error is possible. Here the CDR3 DNA reads TGTGCCAGCAGCCAAGGGGGGGGCTCTGATGCTTTCTTT. Amino acid sequence: CASSQGGGSDAFF. The V call is TRBV3-1 (or the pseudogene TRBV3-2), the J call TRBJ1-1; possibly TRBD1 for D (6 bases). CDR1 is LGHDT, CDR2 YNNKEL, per germline (reference sequence). The CDR3 extends over 13 amino acids.

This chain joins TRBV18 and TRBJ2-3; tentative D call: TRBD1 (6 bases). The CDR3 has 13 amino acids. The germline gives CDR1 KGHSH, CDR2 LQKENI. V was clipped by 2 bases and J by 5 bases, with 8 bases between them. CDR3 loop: CASSPRGRDTQYF. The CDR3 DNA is TGTGCCAGCTCACCAAGGGGGAGAGATACGCAGTATTTT.

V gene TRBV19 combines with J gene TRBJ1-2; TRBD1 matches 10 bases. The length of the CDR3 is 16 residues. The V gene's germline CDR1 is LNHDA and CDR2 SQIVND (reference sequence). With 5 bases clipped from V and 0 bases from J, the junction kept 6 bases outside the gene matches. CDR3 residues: CASSLGQGVTNYGYTF. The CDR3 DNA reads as TGTGCCAGTAGTTTAGGACAGGGGGTTACTAACTATGGCTACACCTTC.

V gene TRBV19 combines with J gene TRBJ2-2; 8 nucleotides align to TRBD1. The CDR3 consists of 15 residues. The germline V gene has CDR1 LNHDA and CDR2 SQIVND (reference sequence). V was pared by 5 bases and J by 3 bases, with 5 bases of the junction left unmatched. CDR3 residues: CASSAQGADTGELFF. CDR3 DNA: TGTGCCAGTAGTGCCCAGGGGGCGGACACCGGGGAGCTGTTTTTT.

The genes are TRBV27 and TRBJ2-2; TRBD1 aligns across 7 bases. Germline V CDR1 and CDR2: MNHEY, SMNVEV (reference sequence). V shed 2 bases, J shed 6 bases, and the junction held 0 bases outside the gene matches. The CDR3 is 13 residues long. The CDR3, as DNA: TGTGCCAGCAGTTTAACAGGGGCCGGGGAGCTGTTTTTT. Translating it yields CASSLTGAGELFF.

The DNA of the CDR3 is TGTGCCAGTAGTGTCCAGGGTCCTGGGGCCAACGTCCTGACTTTC. It specifies CASSVQGPGANVLTF. V gene TRBV19 combines with J gene TRBJ2-6; possibly TRBD1 for D (5 bases). This CDR3 spans 15 amino acids. The V end lost 5 bases, the J end lost 2 bases, and 10 bases lay between the germline ends. Per the germline V gene, CDR1 is LNHDA and CDR2 is SQIVND (reference sequence).

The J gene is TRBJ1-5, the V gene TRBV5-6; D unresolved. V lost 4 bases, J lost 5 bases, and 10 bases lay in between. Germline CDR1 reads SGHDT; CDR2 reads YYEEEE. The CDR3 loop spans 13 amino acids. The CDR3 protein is CASSRVSDQPQHF. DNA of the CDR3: TGTGCCAGCAGCCGGGTCTCTGATCAGCCCCAGCATTTT.

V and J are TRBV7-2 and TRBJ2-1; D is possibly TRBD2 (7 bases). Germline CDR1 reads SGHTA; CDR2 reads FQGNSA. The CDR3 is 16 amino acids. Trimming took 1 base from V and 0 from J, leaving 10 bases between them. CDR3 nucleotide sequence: TGTGCCAGCAGCTTAGTAAGGGGGGGCTCCTACAATGAGCAGTTCTTC. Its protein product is CASSLVRGGSYNEQFF.

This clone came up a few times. This CDR3 is CASKVQDSYNEQFF. Written as DNA, the CDR3 is TGTGCCAGCAAGGTCCAGGACAGCTACAATGAGCAGTTCTTC. The V gene is TRBV11-1, the J gene TRBJ2-1; possible D gene TRBD1, 6 bases. V gave up 7 bases and J gave up 3 bases, with 13 bases separating them. CDR1 is SGHAT, CDR2 FQDESV, per germline (reference sequence). The length of the CDR3 is 14 residues.

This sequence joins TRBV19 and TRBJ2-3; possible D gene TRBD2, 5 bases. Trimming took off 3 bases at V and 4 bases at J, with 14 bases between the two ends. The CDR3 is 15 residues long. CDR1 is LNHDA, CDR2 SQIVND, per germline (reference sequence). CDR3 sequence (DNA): TGTGCCAGTAGTATTATGATCGGGAAATCAGATACGCAGTATTTT. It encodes CASSIMIGKSDTQYF.

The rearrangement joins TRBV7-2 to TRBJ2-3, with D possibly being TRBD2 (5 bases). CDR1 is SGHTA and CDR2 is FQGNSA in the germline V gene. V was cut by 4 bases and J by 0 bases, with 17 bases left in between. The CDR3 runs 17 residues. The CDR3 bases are TGTGCCAGCAGCTCAATATGGTTGGGAGCTAGCACAGATACGCAGTATTTT. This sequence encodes CASSSIWLGASTDTQYF.

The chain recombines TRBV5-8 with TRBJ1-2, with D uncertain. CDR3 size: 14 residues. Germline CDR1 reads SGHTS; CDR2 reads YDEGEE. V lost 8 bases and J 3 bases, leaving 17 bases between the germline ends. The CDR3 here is CARSPQRYDYGYTF. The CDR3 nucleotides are TGTGCCAGAAGCCCTCAGAGGTACGACTATGGCTACACCTTC.

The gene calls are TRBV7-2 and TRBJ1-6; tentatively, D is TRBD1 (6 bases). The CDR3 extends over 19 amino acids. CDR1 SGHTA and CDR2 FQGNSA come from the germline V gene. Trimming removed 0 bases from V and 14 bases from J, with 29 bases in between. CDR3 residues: CASSLAAQYGTIAIMALHF. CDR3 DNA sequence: TGTGCCAGCAGCTTAGCCGCCCAATACGGGACAATCGCAATTATGGCCCTCCACTTT. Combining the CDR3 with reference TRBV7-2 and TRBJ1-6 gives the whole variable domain GAGVSQSPSNKVTEKGKDVELRCDPISGHTALYWYRQSLGQGLEFLIYFQGNSAPDKSGLPSDRFSAERTGGSVSTLTIQRTQQEDSAVYLCASSLAAQYGTIAIMALHFGNGTRLTVT.

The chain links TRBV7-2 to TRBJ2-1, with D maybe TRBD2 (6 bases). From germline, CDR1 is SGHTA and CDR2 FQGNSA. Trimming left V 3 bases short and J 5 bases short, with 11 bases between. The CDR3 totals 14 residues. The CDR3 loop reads CASSFGTYNNEQFF. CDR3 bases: TGTGCCAGCAGCTTTGGGACTTATAACAATGAGCAGTTCTTC.

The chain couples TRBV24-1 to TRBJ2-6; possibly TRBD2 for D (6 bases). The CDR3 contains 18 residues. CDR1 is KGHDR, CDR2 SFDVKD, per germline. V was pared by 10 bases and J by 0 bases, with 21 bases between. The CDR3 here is CATPKPGLKSSGANVLTF. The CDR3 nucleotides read TGTGCCACTCCGAAACCGGGACTGAAAAGCTCTGGGGCCAACGTCCTGACTTTC.

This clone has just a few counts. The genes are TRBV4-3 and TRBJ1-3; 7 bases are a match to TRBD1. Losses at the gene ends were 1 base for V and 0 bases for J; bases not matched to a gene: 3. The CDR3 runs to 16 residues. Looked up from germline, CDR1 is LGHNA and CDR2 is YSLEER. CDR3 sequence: CASSQAPGGSGNTIYF. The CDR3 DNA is TGCGCCAGCAGCCAAGCGCCAGGGGGCTCTGGAAACACCATATATTTT.

CDR3 residues: CASSLTGGSGNTIYF. The CDR3 DNA follows: TGTGCCAGCAGCTTGACAGGGGGCTCTGGAAACACCATATATTTT. This rearrangement joins TRBV5-6 to TRBJ1-3, with TRBD1 matching 8 bases. The CDR3 loop spans 15 amino acids. V was clipped by 1 base and J by 0 bases; unmatched bases: 0. Germline CDR1 SGHDT, CDR2 YYEEEE.

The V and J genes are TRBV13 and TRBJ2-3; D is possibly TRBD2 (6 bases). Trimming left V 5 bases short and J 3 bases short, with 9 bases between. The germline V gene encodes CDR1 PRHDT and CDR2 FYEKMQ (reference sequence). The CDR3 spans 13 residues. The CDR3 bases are TGTGCCAGCAGCAGAGGGAGGACAGATACGCAGTATTTT. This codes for CASSRGRTDTQYF.

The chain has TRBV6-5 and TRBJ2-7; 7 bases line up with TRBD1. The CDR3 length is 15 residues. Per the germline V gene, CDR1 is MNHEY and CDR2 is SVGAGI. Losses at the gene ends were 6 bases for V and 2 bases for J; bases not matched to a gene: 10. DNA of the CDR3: TGTGCCAGCAGCCCGAGGCCGGACAGGCCCTACGAGCAGTACTTC. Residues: CASSPRPDRPYEQYF.

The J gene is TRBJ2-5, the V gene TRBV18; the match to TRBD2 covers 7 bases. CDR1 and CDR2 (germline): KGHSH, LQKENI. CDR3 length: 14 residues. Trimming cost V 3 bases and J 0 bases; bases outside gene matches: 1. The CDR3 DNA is TGTGCCAGCTCACCCGGGGGGTACCAAGAGACCCAGTACTTC. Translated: CASSPGGYQETQYF.

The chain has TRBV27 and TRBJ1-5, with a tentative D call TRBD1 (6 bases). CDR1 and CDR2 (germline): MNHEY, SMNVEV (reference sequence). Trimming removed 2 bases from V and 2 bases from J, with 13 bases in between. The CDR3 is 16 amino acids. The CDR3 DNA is TGTGCCAGCAGTTTAAGGGGGGGGTATGGCAATCAGCCCCAGCATTTT. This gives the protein CASSLRGGYGNQPQHF.

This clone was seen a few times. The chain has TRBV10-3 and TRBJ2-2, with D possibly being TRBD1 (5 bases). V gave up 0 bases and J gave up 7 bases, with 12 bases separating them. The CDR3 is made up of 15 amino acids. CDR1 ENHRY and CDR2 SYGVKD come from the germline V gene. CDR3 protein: CAISESSGAVGELFF. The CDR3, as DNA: TGTGCCATCAGTGAGTCGAGTGGGGCTGTCGGGGAGCTGTTTTTT.

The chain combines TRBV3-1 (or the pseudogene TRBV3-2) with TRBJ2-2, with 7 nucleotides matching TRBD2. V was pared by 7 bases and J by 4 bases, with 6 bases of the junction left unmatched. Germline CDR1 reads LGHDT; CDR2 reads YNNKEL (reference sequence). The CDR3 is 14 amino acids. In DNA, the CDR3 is TGTGCCAGCATGGCGGGAGTAGGCACCGGGGAGCTGTTTTTT. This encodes CASMAGVGTGELFF.

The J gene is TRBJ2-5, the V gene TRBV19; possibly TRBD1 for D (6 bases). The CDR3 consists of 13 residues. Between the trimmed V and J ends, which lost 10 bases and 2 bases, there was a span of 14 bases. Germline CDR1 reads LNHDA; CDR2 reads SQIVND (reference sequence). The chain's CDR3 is CATSLTGQETQYF. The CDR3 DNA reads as TGTGCCACATCACTGACAGGTCAAGAGACCCAGTACTTC.

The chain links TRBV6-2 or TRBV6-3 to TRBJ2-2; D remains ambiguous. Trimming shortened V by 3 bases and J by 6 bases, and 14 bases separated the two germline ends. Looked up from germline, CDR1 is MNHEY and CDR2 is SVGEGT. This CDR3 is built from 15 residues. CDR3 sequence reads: CASSYSRVHAGELFF. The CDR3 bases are TGTGCCAGCAGTTATTCACGGGTCCATGCCGGGGAGCTGTTTTTT.

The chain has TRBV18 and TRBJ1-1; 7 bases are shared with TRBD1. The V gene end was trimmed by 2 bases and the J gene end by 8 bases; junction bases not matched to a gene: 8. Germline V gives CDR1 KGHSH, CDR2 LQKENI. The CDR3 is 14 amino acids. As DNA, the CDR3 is TGTGCCAGCTCACCAGACGGGGACAGACAAGAAGCTTTCTTT. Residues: CASSPDGDRQEAFF.